This T cell receptor beta chain was retrieved from a study of control samples from healthy donors and cancer patients. TCRdb's copy holds only in-frame clones and misses some; the assay was immunoSEQ multiplex PCR. The sample yields 95,000 to 120,000 clones, roughly four fifths seen once. Trimming left V 0 bases short and J 3 bases short, with 7 bases between. Germline V CDR1 and CDR2: SGHAT, FQNNGV. The length of the CDR3 is 14 residues. Specimen: blood. V is TRBV11-2 and J is TRBJ2-3, with D unresolved. This receptor was obtained from a man younger than 35 in good health. CDR3 DNA: TGTGCCAGCAGCTTAGACCGCAGAACAGATACGCAGTATTTT. It codes for CASSLDRRTDTQYF.